The 5 T cell receptor beta chains below all came from one sample that was sequenced in a study of blood T cell repertoires in COVID-19. Using immunoSEQ multiplex PCR, the repertoire was profiled, and TCRdb retains in-frame clones only, with some absent. The sample records 210,000 or so clones, around 89% being singletons. Sequencing used peripheral blood. The receptors stem from a woman between 35 and 50 years old with acute or convalescent COVID-19.

As DNA, the CDR3 is TGTGCCAGCAGCGCTTTTCGGGTCTTCAACACTGAAGCTTTCTTT. Translation: CASSAFRVFNTEAFF. This sequence joins TRBV28 and TRBJ1-1; D is undetermined. V dropped 6 bases and J dropped 2 bases, with 16 bases sitting between them. Germline V lookup: CDR1 MDHEN, CDR2 SYDVKM. The CDR3 sequence is 15 residues long.

The rearrangement joins TRBV11-3 to TRBJ2-2; 7 bases line up with TRBD2. This CDR3 spans 15 amino acids. V gave up 2 bases and J gave up 4 bases; unmatched junction bases: 4. Germline CDR1 is SGHNT and CDR2 is YENEEA. The CDR3 DNA follows: TGTGCCAGCAGCTTACGGGGGGACCTCACCGGGGAGCTGTTTTTT. Translating it yields CASSLRGDLTGELFF.

To note about this clone: Other DNA sequences in the sample encode the same CDR3. The V and J genes are TRBV5-4 and TRBJ1-4; tentatively, D is TRBD1 (6 bases). Germline assignment: CDR1 SGHNT and CDR2 YYREEE (reference sequence). The CDR3 runs 14 residues. The V and J ends lost 0 bases and 8 bases respectively, with 11 bases between them. The CDR3 sequence is CASSLGQAGEKLFF. The CDR3 DNA reads as TGTGCCAGCAGCTTGGGACAGGCTGGAGAAAAACTGTTTTTT.

This clone was seen more than once but under ten times. The rearrangement joins TRBV15 to TRBJ2-3; maybe TRBD1 (6 bases). V was clipped by 0 bases and J by 3 bases, with 16 bases between them. CDR3 length: 17 residues. Per germline, CDR1 LNHNV and CDR2 YYDKDF (reference sequence). CDR3 protein: CATSRDWVGGGTDTQYF. The DNA for the CDR3 is TGTGCCACCAGCAGAGATTGGGTAGGGGGTGGGACAGATACGCAGTATTTT.

The gene calls are TRBV5-4 and TRBJ2-2, with 11 bases lining up with TRBD2. The trim removed 4 bases at V and 5 bases at J, leaving 13 bases unmatched. Germline-derived CDR1 and CDR2 are SGHNT and YYREEE (reference sequence). The CDR3 runs 18 residues. The CDR3, as DNA: TGTGCCAGCAGCCCTGGGGTAGCGGGGGGGCTTCGAACCGGGGAGCTGTTTTTT. Its protein is CASSPGVAGGLRTGELFF.